This T cell receptor beta chain was retrieved from a study of blood T cell repertoires in COVID-19. Generated by immunoSEQ multiplex PCR, the TCRdb table keeps only in-frame clones and is missing some. The sample lists about 190,000 clones; roughly 89% were seen once. With V trimmed by 4 bases and J by 2 bases, 6 bases remained unmatched. This CDR3 region has 16 residues. Germline loops: CDR1 SGHDT, CDR2 YYEEEE. Sequenced sample: peripheral blood. This rearrangement joins TRBV5-6 to TRBJ1-2; TRBD1 matches 12 bases. The TCR comes from a woman aged 18-29 years who had recovered from COVID-19. This chain's CDR3 is CASSLRDRGQNYGYTF. In DNA form, the CDR3 reads TGTGCCAGCAGCCTCCGGGACAGGGGGCAAAACTATGGCTACACCTTC.